A selection of T cell receptor beta chains follows, all from one sample in a study of blood T cells in healthy people across ages. TCRdb re-analysed the 5' RACE reads in MiXCR, keeping a single row per CDR3 protein. The profile shows roughly 1,700,000 distinct CDR3 sequences, 25% to 30% of them singletons. Sequencing was carried out using blood. These receptors all stem from a young woman in good health. CDR3s leave out the opening cysteine and the closing phenylalanine or tryptophan. The order of the fields is CDR3 length, V gene, J gene, CDR3 protein.

cdr3_length: 12
v_call: TRBV12-3/TRBV12-4
j_call: TRBJ2-1
cdr3_aa: ASRARGPRGEQF

cdr3_length: 15
v_call: TRBV7-2
j_call: TRBJ2-1
cdr3_aa: ASSLRPRGTSYSEQF

cdr3_length: 11
v_call: TRBV9
j_call: TRBJ1-4
cdr3_aa: ASRPDSSEKLF

cdr3_length: 7
v_call: TRBV29-1
j_call: TRBJ1-2
cdr3_aa: SAGPGDT

cdr3_length: 12
v_call: TRBV18
j_call: TRBJ2-3
cdr3_aa: ASSPVTGEDTQY

cdr3_length: 13
v_call: TRBV20-1
j_call: TRBJ2-1
cdr3_aa: SAARGVTSYNEQF

cdr3_length: 8
v_call: TRBV7-6
j_call: TRBJ1-2
cdr3_aa: AEDHYGYT

cdr3_length: 15
v_call: TRBV20-1
j_call: TRBJ2-1
cdr3_aa: SARSIKGGSSYNEQF

cdr3_length: 13
v_call: TRBV5-1
j_call: TRBJ1-4
cdr3_aa: ASSWLGVTNEKLF

cdr3_length: 15
v_call: TRBV18
j_call: TRBJ2-5
cdr3_aa: ASSPIGSGRSQETQY

cdr3_length: 13
v_call: TRBV28
j_call: TRBJ2-1
cdr3_aa: ASSVRDGSLYEQF

cdr3_length: 13
v_call: TRBV7-2
j_call: TRBJ2-4
cdr3_aa: ASSPSPVRENIQY

cdr3_length: 11
v_call: TRBV5-1
j_call: TRBJ2-4
cdr3_aa: ASSQSGTREQY

cdr3_length: 14
v_call: TRBV5-1
j_call: TRBJ2-3
cdr3_aa: ASSLGTGRRGDTQY

cdr3_length: 10
v_call: TRBV7-9
j_call: TRBJ2-7
cdr3_aa: ASRPGNYEQY

cdr3_length: 15
v_call: TRBV9
j_call: TRBJ1-2
cdr3_aa: ASSASADMLGDYGYT

cdr3_length: 13
v_call: TRBV5-1
j_call: TRBJ2-5
cdr3_aa: ASSQPDRIGETQY

cdr3_length: 14
v_call: TRBV12-3/TRBV12-4
j_call: TRBJ2-6
cdr3_aa: ASSFLGGSGANVLT

cdr3_length: 14
v_call: TRBV24-1
j_call: TRBJ2-7
cdr3_aa: ATSRTSGRAGYEQY

cdr3_length: 15
v_call: TRBV6-6
j_call: TRBJ1-2
cdr3_aa: APALPVRDRLQDGYT

cdr3_length: 13
v_call: TRBV5-1
j_call: TRBJ1-4
cdr3_aa: ASSSRTDRGGKLF

cdr3_length: 10
v_call: TRBV29-1
j_call: TRBJ1-4
cdr3_aa: SAQDGRAKLF

cdr3_length: 9
v_call: TRBV7-2
j_call: TRBJ2-1
cdr3_aa: VSSLSGPQF

cdr3_length: 14
v_call: TRBV5-6
j_call: TRBJ2-3
cdr3_aa: ASSITAGTSTDTRY

cdr3_length: 15
v_call: TRBV5-1
j_call: TRBJ2-2
cdr3_aa: ASSLRGTGVLAGELF

cdr3_length: 11
v_call: TRBV13
j_call: TRBJ2-1
cdr3_aa: ASGLAVYNEQF

cdr3_length: 12
v_call: TRBV7-2
j_call: TRBJ1-2
cdr3_aa: ASSFEFSDYGYT

cdr3_length: 9
v_call: TRBV7-2
j_call: TRBJ2-3
cdr3_aa: ASSIESAQY

cdr3_length: 13
v_call: TRBV7-9
j_call: TRBJ1-2
cdr3_aa: ASSFSFSRNYGYT

cdr3_length: 13
v_call: TRBV20-1
j_call: TRBJ2-1
cdr3_aa: SAREDRSSYNEQF

cdr3_length: 14
v_call: TRBV20-1
j_call: TRBJ2-1
cdr3_aa: SARGLPGQRYNEQF

cdr3_length: 12
v_call: TRBV27
j_call: TRBJ1-5
cdr3_aa: ASSLKGWYQPQH

cdr3_length: 12
v_call: TRBV12-3/TRBV12-4
j_call: TRBJ1-2
cdr3_aa: ASRPQALNYGYT

cdr3_length: 14
v_call: TRBV12-3/TRBV12-4
j_call: TRBJ2-7
cdr3_aa: ASSFFGTGGLGEQY

cdr3_length: 13
v_call: TRBV9
j_call: TRBJ2-7
cdr3_aa: ASSVEGGEFHEQY

cdr3_length: 15
v_call: TRBV7-3
j_call: TRBJ2-1
cdr3_aa: ASSQGLAAYSYNEQF

cdr3_length: 10
v_call: TRBV6-5
j_call: TRBJ2-4
cdr3_aa: ARRGPGDIQY

cdr3_length: 11
v_call: TRBV5-5
j_call: TRBJ1-5
cdr3_aa: ASNRGTDQPQH

cdr3_length: 15
v_call: TRBV20-1
j_call: TRBJ2-2
cdr3_aa: SARVWTENPNTGELF

cdr3_length: 12
v_call: TRBV24-1
j_call: TRBJ2-1
cdr3_aa: ATSDFRGDNEQF

cdr3_length: 15
v_call: TRBV10-2
j_call: TRBJ1-5
cdr3_aa: ASSVLLGQGSNQPQH

cdr3_length: 11
v_call: TRBV29-1
j_call: TRBJ2-3
cdr3_aa: SSTGTTWDTQY

cdr3_length: 10
v_call: TRBV11-2
j_call: TRBJ2-7
cdr3_aa: ASSLPPGGQY

cdr3_length: 12
v_call: TRBV27
j_call: TRBJ1-4
cdr3_aa: ASSAATVNEKLF

cdr3_length: 10
v_call: TRBV20-1
j_call: TRBJ2-4
cdr3_aa: SASATGDIQY

cdr3_length: 13
v_call: TRBV12-3/TRBV12-4
j_call: TRBJ2-1
cdr3_aa: ASIEGGGAYNEQF

cdr3_length: 12
v_call: TRBV9
j_call: TRBJ2-3
cdr3_aa: ASSVTGESDTQY